A single sample gave rise to the 11 T cell receptor beta chains below, sequenced in a study of shared clonotypes between healthy human individuals. Profiling relied on immunoSEQ multiplex PCR, and the TCRdb table lists in-frame clones only, not all of them. The data show 2 million to 2.5 million clones, with about nine tenths seen just once and about 0.36% held by the top ten. Sample: naive CD4+ T cells from PBMCs. Stated subset: CD45RA+ positively selected. These receptors were collected from a man aged 18 to 29 in good health. Some clones in this sample may be carry-over from other donors' samples.

The rearrangement joins TRBV7-2 to TRBJ1-3, with 7 bases lining up with TRBD1. Germline V gene lookup returns CDR1 SGHTA and CDR2 FQGNSA. After removal of 2 bases from V and 15 bases from J, the junction contained 10 bases not matched to a gene. The CDR3 covers 13 residues. This CDR3 is CASSLPGGTVEYF. The CDR3 DNA reads TGTGCCAGCAGCTTACCAGGGGGGACAGTTGAATATTTT.

This rearrangement joins TRBV29-1 to TRBJ2-7; 9 nucleotides line up with TRBD1. CDR3 length: 13 residues. V trimming: 4 bases; J trimming: 4 bases; junction bases outside the gene matches: 5. The germline V gene encodes CDR1 SQVTM and CDR2 ANQGSEA. The CDR3, as DNA: TGCAGCGTTGCTGGACAGGGGCTATACGAGCAGTACTTC. Protein sequence: CSVAGQGLYEQYF.

This clone was found once. The chain combines TRBV27 with TRBJ2-5, with a tentative D call TRBD2 (5 bases). Deletions cut 4 bases from V and 5 bases from J, with 14 bases between. This CDR3 has 14 amino acids. Germline CDR1 is MNHEY and CDR2 is SMNVEV (reference sequence). Written as DNA, the CDR3 is TGTGCCAGCAGTTCCCCGATTCGAGGGGAGACCCAGTACTTC. Translated: CASSSPIRGETQYF.

This chain joins TRBV4-1 and TRBJ1-4; D gene ambiguous. V dropped 2 bases and J dropped 3 bases, with 13 bases sitting between them. From germline, CDR1 is MGHRA and CDR2 YSYEKL. This CDR3 is built from 16 residues. The CDR3 sequence: CASSQIILRSNEKLFF. CDR3 in DNA: TGCGCCAGCAGCCAAATCATTCTTCGGTCTAATGAAAAACTGTTTTTT.

This clone came up once. The chain links TRBV7-2 to TRBJ2-1; TRBD2 is a possible D gene (6 bases). The CDR3 sequence is 15 residues long. Trimming left V 1 base short and J 6 bases short, with 13 bases between. Germline assignment: CDR1 SGHTA and CDR2 FQGNSA. For the CDR3, the DNA is TGTGCCAGCAGCTTAGGCCCCGGGAGTGGCAATGAGCAGTTCTTC. It codes for CASSLGPGSGNEQFF.

The J gene is TRBJ2-7, the V gene TRBV4-2; 9 bases map to TRBD2. Germline V CDR1 and CDR2: LGHNA, YNFKEQ. V shed 1 base and J 4 bases; nucleotides not matched to a gene: 5. This CDR3 contains 15 residues. The CDR3 sequence: CASSQGRAGGYEQYF. The CDR3 DNA reads as TGTGCCAGCAGCCAAGGTCGCGCGGGGGGGTACGAGCAGTACTTC.

This chain uses TRBV5-1 with TRBJ1-2; possibly TRBD1 for D (6 bases). V lost 0 bases, J lost 4 bases, and 13 bases lay in between. Germline lookup yields CDR1 SGHRS and CDR2 YFSETQ. The CDR3 runs 15 residues. CDR3 region: CASSLAGALVYGYTF. In DNA form, the CDR3 reads TGCGCCAGCAGCTTGGCAGGGGCCCTAGTCTATGGCTACACCTTC.

This chain uses TRBV4-2 with TRBJ1-5, with D tentatively TRBD1 (5 bases). Trimming shortened V by 9 bases and J by 0 bases, and 12 bases separated the two germline ends. CDR3 length: 14 amino acids. The germline CDR1 and CDR2 sequences are LGHNA and YNFKEQ. CDR3 amino acids: CASKRDFSNQPQHF. The CDR3 DNA sequence: TGTGCCAGTAAACGGGACTTTAGCAATCAGCCCCAGCATTTT.

The gene calls are TRBV27 and TRBJ2-7; tentative D call: TRBD2 (5 bases). This CDR3 has 15 residues. The germline V gene encodes CDR1 MNHEY and CDR2 SMNVEV (reference sequence). The germline V and J ends were trimmed by 2 bases and 5 bases, with 16 bases remaining between them. The CDR3 DNA follows: TGTGCCAGCAGTTTACCCCGGACCGCCGGGAACGAGCAGTACTTC. Protein product: CASSLPRTAGNEQYF.

This rearrangement joins TRBV28 to TRBJ1-2; D might be TRBD1 (6 bases). The ends were cut back, 6 bases at V and 5 bases at J, with 13 bases in the middle. Germline V lookup: CDR1 MDHEN, CDR2 SYDVKM. This CDR3 has 13 residues. The CDR3 sequence: CASSPWTDYGYTF. CDR3 nucleotide sequence: TGTGCCAGCAGCCCCTGGACAGATTATGGCTACACCTTC.

The chain is built from TRBV28 and TRBJ2-7; D could derive from TRBD1 or TRBD2 (6 bases each). With 3 bases removed from V and 6 bases from J, the gap between germline ends came to 15 bases. The germline CDR1 and CDR2 sequences are MDHEN and SYDVKM. The CDR3 loop spans 14 amino acids. In DNA, the CDR3 is TGTGCCAGCAGTTTGGGGGGAATGGGGGCCGAGCAGTACTTC. Protein product: CASSLGGMGAEQYF. The whole variable domain, filled in from reference TRBV28 and TRBJ2-7, reads DVKVTQSSRYLVKRTGEKVFLECVQDMDHENMFWYRQDPGLGLRLIYFSYDVKMKEKGDIPEGYSVSREKKERFSLILESASTNQTSMYLCASSLGGMGAEQYFGPGTRLTVT.